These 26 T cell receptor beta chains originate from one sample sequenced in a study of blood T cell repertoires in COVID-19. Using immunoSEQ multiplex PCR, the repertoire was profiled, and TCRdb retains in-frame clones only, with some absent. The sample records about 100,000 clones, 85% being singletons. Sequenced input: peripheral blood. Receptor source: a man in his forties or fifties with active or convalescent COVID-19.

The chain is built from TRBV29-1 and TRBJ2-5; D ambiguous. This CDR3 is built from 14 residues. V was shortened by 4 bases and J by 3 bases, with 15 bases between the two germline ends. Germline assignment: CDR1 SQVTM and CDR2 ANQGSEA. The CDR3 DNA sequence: TGCAGCGTTGTGAGAACGTGGTCCGAAGAGACCCAGTACTTC. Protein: CSVVRTWSEETQYF.

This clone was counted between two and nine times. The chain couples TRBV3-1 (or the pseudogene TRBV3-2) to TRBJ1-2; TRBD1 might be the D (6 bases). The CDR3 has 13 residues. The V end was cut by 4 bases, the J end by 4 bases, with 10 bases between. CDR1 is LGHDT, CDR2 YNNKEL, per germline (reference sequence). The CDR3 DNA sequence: TGTGCCAGCAGCCCAAGGACAGCCTATGGCTACACCTTC. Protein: CASSPRTAYGYTF.

CDR3 region: CASSLAGRDGELFF. DNA for the CDR3: TGTGCCAGCAGTTTAGCGGGTCGGGACGGGGAGCTGTTTTTT. The V and J genes are TRBV6-5 and TRBJ2-2; 7 bases line up with TRBD2. Trimming took 4 bases from V and 7 from J; bases not matched to a gene: 6. Germline V gene sequence: CDR1 MNHEY, CDR2 SVGAGI. The CDR3 spans 14 residues.

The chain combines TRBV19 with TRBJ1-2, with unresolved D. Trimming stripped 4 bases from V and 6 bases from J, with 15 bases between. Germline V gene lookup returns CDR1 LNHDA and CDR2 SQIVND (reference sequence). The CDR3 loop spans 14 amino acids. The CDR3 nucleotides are TGTGCCAGTAGTAATCGAGGGAGGATCCATGGCTACACCTTC. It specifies CASSNRGRIHGYTF.

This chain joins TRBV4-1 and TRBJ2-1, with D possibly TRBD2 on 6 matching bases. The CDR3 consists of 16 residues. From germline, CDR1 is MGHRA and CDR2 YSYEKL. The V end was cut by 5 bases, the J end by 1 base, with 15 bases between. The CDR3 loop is CASSSPPGRSYNEQFF. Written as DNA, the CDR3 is TGCGCCAGCAGCTCACCCCCGGGGAGGTCCTACAATGAGCAGTTCTTC.

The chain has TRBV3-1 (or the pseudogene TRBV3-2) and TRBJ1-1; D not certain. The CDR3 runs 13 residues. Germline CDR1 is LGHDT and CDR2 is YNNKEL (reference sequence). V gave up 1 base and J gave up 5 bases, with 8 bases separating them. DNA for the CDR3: TGTGCCAGCAGCCAAGGGGGAGTGACTGAAGCTTTCTTT. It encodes CASSQGGVTEAFF.

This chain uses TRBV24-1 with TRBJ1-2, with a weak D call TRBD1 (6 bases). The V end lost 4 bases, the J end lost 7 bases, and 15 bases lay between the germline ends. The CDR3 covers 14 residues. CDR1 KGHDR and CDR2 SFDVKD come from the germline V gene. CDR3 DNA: TGTGCCACCAGTGACCTAGGGGGTATAGCTGGCTACACCTTC. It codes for CATSDLGGIAGYTF.

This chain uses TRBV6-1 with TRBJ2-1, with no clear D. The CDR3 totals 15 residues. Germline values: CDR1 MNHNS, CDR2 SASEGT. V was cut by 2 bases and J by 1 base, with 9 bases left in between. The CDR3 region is CASSEILGSYNEQFF. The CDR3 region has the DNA TGTGCCAGCAGTGAAATTCTCGGGTCCTACAATGAGCAGTTCTTC.

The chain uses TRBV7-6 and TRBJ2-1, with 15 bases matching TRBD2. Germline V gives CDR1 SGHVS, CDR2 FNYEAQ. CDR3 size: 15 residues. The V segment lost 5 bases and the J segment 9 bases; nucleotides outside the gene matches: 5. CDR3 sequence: CASSPGLAGGFEQFF. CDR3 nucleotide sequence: TGTGCCAGCAGCCCAGGACTAGCGGGGGGGTTTGAGCAGTTCTTC. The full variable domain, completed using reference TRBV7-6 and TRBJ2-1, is GAGVSQSPRYKVTKRGQDVALRCDPISGHVSLYWYRQALGQGPEFLTYFNYEAQQDKSGLPNDRFSAERPEGSISTLTIQRTEQRDSAMYRCASSPGLAGGFEQFFGPGTRLTVL.

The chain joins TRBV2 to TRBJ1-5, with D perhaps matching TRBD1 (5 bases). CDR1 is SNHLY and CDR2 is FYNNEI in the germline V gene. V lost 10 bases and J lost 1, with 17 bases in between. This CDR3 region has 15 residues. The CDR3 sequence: CATSQGRLSNQPQHF. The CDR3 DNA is TGTGCCACAAGCCAGGGCCGCCTGAGCAATCAGCCCCAGCATTTT.

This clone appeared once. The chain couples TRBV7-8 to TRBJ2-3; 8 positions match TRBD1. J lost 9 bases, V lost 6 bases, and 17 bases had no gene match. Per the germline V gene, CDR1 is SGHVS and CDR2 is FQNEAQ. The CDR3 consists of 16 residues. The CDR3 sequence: CASSPLGTGPRLTQYF. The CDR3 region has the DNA TGTGCCAGCAGTCCTTTAGGGACAGGACCACGACTGACGCAGTATTTT.

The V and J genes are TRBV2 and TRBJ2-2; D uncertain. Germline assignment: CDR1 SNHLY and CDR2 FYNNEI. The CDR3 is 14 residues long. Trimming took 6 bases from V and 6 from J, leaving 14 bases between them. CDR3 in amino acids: CASRIESVAGELFF. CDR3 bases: TGTGCCAGCAGAATAGAGAGCGTGGCCGGGGAGCTGTTTTTT.

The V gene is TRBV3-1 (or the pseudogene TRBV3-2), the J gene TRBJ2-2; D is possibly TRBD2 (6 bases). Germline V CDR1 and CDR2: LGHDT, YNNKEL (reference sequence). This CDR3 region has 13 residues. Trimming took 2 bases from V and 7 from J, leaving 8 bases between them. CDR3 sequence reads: CASSQSGGGELFF. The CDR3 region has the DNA TGTGCCAGCAGCCAATCCGGGGGCGGGGAGCTGTTTTTT.

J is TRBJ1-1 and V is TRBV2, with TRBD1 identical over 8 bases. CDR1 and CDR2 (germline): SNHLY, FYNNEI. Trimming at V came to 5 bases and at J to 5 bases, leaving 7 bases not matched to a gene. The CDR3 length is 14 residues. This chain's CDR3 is CASSPDRVGTEAFF. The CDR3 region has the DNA TGTGCCAGCAGTCCGGACAGGGTCGGTACTGAAGCTTTCTTT.

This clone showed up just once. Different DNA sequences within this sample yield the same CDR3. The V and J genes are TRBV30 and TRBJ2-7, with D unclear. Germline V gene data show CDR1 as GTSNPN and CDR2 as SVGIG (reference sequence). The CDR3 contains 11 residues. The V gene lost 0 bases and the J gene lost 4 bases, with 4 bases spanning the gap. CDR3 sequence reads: CAWSVRYEQYF. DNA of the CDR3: TGTGCCTGGAGTGTCCGTTACGAGCAGTACTTC.

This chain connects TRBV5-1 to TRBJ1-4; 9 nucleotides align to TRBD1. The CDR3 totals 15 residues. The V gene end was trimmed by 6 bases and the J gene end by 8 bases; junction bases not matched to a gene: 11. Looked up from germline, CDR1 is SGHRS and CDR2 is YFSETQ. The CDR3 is CASTPMGQGREKLFF. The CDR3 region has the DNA TGCGCCAGCACCCCCATGGGACAGGGAAGAGAAAAACTGTTTTTT.

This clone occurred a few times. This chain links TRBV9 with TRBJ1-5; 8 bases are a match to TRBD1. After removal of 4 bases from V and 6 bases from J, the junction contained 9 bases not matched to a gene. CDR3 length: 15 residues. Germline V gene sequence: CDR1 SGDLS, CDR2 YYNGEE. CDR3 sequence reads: CASSPQGAGGQPQHF. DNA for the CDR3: TGTGCCAGCAGCCCCCAGGGGGCAGGTGGTCAGCCCCAGCATTTT.

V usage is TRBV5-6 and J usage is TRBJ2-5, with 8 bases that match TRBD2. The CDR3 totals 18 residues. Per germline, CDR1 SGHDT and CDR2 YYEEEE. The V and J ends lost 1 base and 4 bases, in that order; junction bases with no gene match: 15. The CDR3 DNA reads TGTGCCAGCAGCTTGTGGCAGGGGAAAGCGGGAGTAGGAGAGACCCAGTACTTC. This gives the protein CASSLWQGKAGVGETQYF.

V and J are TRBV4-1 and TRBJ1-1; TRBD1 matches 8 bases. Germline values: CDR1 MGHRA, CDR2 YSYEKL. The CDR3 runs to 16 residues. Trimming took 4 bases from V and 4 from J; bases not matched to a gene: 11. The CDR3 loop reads CASSPRTGIGITEAFF. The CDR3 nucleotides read TGCGCCAGCAGCCCCCGGACAGGGATAGGGATCACTGAAGCTTTCTTT.

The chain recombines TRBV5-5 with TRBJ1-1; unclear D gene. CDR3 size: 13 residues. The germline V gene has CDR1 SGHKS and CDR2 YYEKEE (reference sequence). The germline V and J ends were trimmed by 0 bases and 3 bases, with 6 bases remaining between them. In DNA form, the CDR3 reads TGTGCCAGCAGCTTGGGACACTACACTGAAGCTTTCTTT. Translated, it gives CASSLGHYTEAFF.

The CDR3 protein is CASSFQYTEAFF. The CDR3 nucleotides are TGTGCCAGCAGCTTTCAGTACACTGAAGCTTTCTTT. V gene TRBV7-8 combines with J gene TRBJ1-1; D remains unclear. Germline V lookup: CDR1 SGHVS, CDR2 FQNEAQ. V dropped 3 bases and J dropped 3 bases, with 5 bases sitting between them. The length of the CDR3 is 12 residues. The variable domain in full, completed from reference TRBV7-8 and TRBJ1-1, reads GAGVSQSPRYKVAKRGQDVALRCDPISGHVSLFWYQQALGQGPEFLTYFQNEAQLDKSGLPSDRFFAERPEGSVSTLKIQRTQQEDSAVYLCASSFQYTEAFFGQGTRLTVV.

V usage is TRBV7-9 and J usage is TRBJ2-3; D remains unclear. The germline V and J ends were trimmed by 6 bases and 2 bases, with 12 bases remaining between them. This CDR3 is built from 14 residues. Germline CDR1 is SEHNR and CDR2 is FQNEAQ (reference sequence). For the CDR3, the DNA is TGTGCCAGCAGACAGACCACAAACACAGATACGCAGTATTTT. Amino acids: CASRQTTNTDTQYF.

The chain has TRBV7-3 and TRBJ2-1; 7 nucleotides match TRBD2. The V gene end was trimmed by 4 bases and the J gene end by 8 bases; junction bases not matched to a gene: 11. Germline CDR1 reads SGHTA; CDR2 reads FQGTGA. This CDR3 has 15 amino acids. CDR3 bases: TGTGCCAGCAGCTCGAGGGCGGGAGTCAGCGATGAGCAGTTCTTC. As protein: CASSSRAGVSDEQFF.

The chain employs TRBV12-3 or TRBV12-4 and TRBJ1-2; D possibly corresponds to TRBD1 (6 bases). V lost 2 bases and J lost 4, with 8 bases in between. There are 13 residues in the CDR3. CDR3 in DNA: TGTGCCAGCAGTTTACAGGGGACCTATGGCTACACCTTC. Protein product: CASSLQGTYGYTF.

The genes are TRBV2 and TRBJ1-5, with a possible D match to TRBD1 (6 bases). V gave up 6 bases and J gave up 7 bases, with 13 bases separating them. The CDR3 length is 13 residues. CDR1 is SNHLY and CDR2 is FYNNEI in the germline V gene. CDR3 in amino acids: CASRNREYQPQHF. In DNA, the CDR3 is TGTGCCAGCAGGAACAGGGAGTACCAGCCCCAGCATTTT.

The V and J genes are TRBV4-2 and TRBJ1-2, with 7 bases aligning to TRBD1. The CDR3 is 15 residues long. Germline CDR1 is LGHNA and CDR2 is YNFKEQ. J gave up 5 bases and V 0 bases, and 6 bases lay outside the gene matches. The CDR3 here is CASSQDGTVQYGYTF. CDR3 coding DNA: TGTGCCAGCAGCCAAGATGGGACAGTCCAATATGGCTACACCTTC.